This entry features one T cell receptor (beta chain) sequence. Its antigen is undetermined. Unique molecular identifiers were added to individual cDNA molecules. TCRdb reprocessed the 5' RACE reads with MiXCR, giving one entry per CDR3 protein. The table lists about 120,000 distinct CDR3 sequences, approximately 12% of them singletons, with approximately 4% in the top ten. CDR3 length: 12 residues. Trimming took off 4 bases at V and 4 bases at J, with 9 bases between the two ends. Germline V gene lookup returns CDR1 SGHDT and CDR2 YYEEEE. The data are from a study of early T cells in non-severe SARS-CoV-2 infection. Whole-study context: Bulk RNA taken from unsorted whole blood was sequenced, leaving chains unpaired.

Study-wide results and caveats: Clonotype matching in VDJdb favored anti-spike CD8 responses and did not capture private and CD4 specificities.

The chain is built from TRBV5-6 and TRBJ2-7, with D perhaps given as TRBD1 or TRBD2 (5 bases each). The source was whole blood, collected at baseline. The receptor's source is an adult who was a healthcare worker with PCR-confirmed SARS-CoV-2 infection or an uninfected control (not recorded which). The CDR3 coding sequence is TGTGCCAGCAGCCGGGGCACGTACGAGCAGTACTTC. Its translation is CASSRGTYEQYF.